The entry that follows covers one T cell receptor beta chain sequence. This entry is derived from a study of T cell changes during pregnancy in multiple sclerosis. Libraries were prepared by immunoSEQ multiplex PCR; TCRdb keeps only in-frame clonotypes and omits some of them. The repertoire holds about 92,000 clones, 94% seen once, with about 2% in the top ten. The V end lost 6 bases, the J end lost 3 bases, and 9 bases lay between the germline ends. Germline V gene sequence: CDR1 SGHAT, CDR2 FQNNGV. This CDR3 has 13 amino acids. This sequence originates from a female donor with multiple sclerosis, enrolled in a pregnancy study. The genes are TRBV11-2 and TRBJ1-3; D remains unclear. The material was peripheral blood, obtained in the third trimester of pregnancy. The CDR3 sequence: CASRSVGGNTIYF. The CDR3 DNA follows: TGTGCCAGCAGATCAGTTGGTGGAAACACCATATATTTT.